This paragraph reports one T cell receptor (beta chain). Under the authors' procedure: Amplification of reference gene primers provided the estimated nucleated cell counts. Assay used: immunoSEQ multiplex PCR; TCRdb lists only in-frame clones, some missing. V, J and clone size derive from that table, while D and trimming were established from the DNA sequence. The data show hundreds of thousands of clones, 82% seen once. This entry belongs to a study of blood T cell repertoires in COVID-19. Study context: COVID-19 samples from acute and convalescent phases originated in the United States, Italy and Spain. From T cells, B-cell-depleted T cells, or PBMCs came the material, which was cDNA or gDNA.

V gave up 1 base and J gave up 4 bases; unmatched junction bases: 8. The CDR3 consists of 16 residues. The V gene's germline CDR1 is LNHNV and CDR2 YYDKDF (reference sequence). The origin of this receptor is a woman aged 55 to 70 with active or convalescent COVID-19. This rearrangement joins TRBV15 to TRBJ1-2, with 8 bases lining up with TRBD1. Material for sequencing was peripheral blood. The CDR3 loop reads CATSRGGTGRFYGYTF. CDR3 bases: TGTGCCACCAGCAGAGGGGGGACAGGAAGGTTCTATGGCTACACCTTC.